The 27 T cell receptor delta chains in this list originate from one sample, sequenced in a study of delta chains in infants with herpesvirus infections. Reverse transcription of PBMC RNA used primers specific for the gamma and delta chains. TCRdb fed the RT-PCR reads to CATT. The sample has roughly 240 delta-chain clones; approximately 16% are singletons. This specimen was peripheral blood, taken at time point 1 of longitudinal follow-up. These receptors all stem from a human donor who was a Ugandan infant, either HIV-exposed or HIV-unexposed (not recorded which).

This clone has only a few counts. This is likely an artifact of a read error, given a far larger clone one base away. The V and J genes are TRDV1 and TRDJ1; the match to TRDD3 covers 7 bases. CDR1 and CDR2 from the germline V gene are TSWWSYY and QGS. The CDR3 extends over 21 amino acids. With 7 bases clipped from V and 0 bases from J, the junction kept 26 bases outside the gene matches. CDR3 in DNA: TGTGCTCTTGAGCTACGGTGGGGATATCCCGGTGGGGTTTTGGACACCGATAAACTCATCTTT. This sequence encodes CALELRWGYPGGVLDTDKLIF.

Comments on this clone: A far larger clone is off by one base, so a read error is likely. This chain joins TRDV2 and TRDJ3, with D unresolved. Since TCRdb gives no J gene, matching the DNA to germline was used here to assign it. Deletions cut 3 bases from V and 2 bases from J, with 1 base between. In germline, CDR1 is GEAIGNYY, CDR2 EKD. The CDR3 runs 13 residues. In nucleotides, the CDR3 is TGTGCCTGTGACGCCTGGGACACCCGACAGATGTTTTTC. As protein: CACDAWDTRQMFF.

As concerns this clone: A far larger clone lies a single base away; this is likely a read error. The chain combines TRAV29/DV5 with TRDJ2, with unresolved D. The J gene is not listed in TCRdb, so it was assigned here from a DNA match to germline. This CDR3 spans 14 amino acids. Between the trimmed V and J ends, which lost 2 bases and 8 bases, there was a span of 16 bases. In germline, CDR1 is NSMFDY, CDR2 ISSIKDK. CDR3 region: CAASNRSPAAQLFF. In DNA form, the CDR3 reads TGTGCAGCAAGTAACAGATCCCCCGCGGCACAACTCTTCTTT.

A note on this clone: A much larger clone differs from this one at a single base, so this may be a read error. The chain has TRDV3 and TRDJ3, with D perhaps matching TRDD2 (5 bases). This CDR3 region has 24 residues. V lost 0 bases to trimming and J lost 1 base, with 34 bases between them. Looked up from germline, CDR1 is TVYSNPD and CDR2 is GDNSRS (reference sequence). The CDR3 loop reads CAFSVRLFSSSDFSLSWDTRQMFF. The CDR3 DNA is TGTGCCTTTAGCGTTCGCCTTTTCTCCTCATCGGATTTTTCCTTGTCCTGGGACACCCGACAGATGTTTTTC.

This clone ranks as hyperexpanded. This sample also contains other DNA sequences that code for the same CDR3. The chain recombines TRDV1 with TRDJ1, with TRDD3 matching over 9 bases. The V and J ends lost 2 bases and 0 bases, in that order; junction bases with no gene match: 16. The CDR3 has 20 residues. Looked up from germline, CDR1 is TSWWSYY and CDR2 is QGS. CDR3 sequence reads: CALGEGLQLGIRRYTDKLIF. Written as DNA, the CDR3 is TGTGCTCTTGGGGAAGGACTACAACTGGGGATACGGAGGTACACCGATAAACTCATCTTT.

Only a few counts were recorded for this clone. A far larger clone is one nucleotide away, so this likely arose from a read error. CDR3 protein: CACDPAEPSSWDTRQMFF. CDR3 coding DNA: TGTGCCTGTGACCCCGCGGAGCCGAGCTCCTGGGACACCCGACAGATGTTTTTC. The rearrangement uses TRDV2 and TRDJ3; D gene unclear. The V gene's germline CDR1 is GEAIGNYY and CDR2 EKD. The CDR3 is 18 amino acids. V gave up 3 bases and J gave up 0 bases, with 14 bases separating them.

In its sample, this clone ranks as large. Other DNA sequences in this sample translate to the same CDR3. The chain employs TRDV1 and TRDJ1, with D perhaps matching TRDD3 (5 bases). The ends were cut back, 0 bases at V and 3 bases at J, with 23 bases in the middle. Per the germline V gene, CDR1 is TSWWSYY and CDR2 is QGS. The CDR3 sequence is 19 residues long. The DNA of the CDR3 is TGTGCTCTTGGGGAACTATCGGGGGGGGCTGCGAGGGATCCCGATAAACTCATCTTT. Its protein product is CALGELSGGAARDPDKLIF.

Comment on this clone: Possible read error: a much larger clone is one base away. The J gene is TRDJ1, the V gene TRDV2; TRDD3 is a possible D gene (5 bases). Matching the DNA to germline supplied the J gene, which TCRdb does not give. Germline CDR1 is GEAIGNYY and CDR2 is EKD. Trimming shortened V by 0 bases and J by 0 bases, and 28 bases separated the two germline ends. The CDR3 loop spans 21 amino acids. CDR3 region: CACDTEAPEILELPYTDKLIF. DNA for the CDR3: TGTGCCTGTGACACCGAGGCGCCCGAGATACTGGAGTTGCCCTACACCGATAAACTCATCTTT.

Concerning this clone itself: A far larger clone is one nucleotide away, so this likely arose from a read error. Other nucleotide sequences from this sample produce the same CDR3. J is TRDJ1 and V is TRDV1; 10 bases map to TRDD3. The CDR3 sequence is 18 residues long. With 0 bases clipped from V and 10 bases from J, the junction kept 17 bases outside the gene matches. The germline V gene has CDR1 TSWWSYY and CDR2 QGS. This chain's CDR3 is CALGELGPYWGIRGGLIF. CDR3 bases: TGTGCTCTTGGGGAACTTGGCCCCTACTGGGGGATCAGAGGGGGACTCATCTTT.

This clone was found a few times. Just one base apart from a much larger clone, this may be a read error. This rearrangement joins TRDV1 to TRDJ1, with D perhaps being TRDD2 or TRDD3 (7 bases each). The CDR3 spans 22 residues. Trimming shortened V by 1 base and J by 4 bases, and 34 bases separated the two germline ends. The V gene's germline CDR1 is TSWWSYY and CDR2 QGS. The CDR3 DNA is TGTGCTCTTGGGGAACGACCTCCTTCCTCCCCCTGGGGGCGGGCCGTGAGCGATAAACTCATCTTT. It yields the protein CALGERPPSSPWGRAVSDKLIF.

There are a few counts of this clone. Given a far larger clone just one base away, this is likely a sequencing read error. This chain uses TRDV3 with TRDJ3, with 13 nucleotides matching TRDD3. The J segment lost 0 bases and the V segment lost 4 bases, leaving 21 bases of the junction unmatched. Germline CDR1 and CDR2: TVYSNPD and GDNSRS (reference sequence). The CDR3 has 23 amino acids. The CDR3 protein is CASVSYPPLGDTGSSWDTRQMFF. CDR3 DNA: TGTGCCTCTGTTTCCTACCCCCCACTGGGGGATACGGGAAGCTCCTGGGACACCCGACAGATGTTTTTC.

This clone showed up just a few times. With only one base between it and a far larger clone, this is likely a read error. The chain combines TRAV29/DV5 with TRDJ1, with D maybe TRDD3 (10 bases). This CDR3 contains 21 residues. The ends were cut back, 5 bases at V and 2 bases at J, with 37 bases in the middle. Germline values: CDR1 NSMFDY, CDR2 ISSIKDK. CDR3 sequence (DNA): TGTGCAGCTCGCCTTCCTACCCTTGACTGGGGGATGCGCCGGGGTACCGATAAACTCATCTTT. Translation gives CAARLPTLDWGMRRGTDKLIF.

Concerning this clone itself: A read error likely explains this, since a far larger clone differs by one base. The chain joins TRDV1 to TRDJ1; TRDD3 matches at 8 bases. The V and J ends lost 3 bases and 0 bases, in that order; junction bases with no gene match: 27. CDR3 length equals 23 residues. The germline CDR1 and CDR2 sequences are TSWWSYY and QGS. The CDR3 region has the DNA TGTGCTCTTGGGGACAGGGCCTCGCCCCTGAGGTTACTGGGGGCACTCAACACCGATAAACTCATCTTT. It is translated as CALGDRASPLRLLGALNTDKLIF.

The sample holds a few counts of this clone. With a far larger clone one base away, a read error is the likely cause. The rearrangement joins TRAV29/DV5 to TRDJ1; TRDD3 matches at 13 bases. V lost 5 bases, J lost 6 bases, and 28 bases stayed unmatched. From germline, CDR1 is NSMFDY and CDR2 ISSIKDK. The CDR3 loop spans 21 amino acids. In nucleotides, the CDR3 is TGTGCAGCTCGCCTTCCTACCCTTGACTGGGGGATACGCCGGGGTACCAATAAACTCATCTTT. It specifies CAARLPTLDWGIRRGTNKLIF.

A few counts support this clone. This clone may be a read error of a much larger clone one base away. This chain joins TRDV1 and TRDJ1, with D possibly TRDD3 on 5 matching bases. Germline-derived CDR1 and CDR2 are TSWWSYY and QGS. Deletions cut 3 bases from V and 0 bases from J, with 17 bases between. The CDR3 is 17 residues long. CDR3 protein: CALGELLDRLYTDKLIF. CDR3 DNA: TGTGCTCTTGGGGAGCTACTGGATAGATTGTACACCGATAAACTCATCTTT.

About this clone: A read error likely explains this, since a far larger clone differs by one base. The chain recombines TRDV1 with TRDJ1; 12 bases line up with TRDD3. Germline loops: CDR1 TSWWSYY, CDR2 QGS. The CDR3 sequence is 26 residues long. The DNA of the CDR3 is TGTGCTCTTGGGGACATTCCTTCCTCTCGTACTGGGGGATACCCTACTTTTTCTACGTACACCGATAAACCCATCTTT. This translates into CALGDIPSSRTGGYPTFSTYTDKPIF.

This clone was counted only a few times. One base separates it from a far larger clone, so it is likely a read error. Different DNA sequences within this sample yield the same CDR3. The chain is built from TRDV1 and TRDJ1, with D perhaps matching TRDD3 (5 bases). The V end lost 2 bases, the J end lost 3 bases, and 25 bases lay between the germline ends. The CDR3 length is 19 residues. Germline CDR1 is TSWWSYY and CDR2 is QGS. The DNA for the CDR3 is TGTGCTCTTGGGGAATTATCGGGGGGGGCTGCGAGGGATCCCGATAAACTCATCTTT. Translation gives CALGELSGGAARDPDKLIF.

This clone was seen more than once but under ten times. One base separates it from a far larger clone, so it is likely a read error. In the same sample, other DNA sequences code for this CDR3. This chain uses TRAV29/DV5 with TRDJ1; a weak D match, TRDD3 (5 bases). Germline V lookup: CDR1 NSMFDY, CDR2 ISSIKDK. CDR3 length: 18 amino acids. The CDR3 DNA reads TGTGCAGCGAGCGCCGGGGGCTACGTACTGGAGTACACCGATAAACTCATCTTT. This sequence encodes CAASAGGYVLEYTDKLIF.

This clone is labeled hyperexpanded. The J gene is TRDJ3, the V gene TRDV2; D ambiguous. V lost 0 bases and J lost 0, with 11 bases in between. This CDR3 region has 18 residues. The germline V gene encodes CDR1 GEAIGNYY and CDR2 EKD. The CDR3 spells CACDTAEPSSWDTRQMFF. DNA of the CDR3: TGTGCCTGTGACACCGCGGAGCCGAGCTCCTGGGACACCCGACAGATGTTTTTC.

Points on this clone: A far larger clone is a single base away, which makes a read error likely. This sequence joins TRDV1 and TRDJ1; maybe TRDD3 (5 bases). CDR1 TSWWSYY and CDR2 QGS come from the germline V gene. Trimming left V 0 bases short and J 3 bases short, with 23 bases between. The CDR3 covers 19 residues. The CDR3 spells CALGELSGGAAMDPDKLIF. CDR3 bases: TGTGCTCTTGGGGAACTATCGGGGGGGGCTGCGATGGATCCCGATAAACTCATCTTT.

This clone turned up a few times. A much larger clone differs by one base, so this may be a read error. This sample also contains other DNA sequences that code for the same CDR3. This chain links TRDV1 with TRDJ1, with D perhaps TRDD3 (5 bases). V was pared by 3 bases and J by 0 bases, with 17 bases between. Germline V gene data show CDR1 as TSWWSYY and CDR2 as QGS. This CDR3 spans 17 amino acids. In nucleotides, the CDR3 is TGTGCTCTTGGGGAGCCGCTGGATAGATTGTACACCGATAAACTCATCTTT. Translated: CALGEPLDRLYTDKLIF.

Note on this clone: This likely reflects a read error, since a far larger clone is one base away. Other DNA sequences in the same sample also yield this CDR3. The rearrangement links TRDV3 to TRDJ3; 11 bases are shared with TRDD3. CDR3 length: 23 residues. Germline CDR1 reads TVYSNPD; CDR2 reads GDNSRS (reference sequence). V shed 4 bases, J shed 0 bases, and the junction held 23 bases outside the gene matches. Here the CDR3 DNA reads TGTGCCTCTATTTCCTACCCCCCATTGGGGGATACGGGAAGCTCCTGGGACACCCGACAGATGTTTTTC. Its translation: CASISYPPLGDTGSSWDTRQMFF.

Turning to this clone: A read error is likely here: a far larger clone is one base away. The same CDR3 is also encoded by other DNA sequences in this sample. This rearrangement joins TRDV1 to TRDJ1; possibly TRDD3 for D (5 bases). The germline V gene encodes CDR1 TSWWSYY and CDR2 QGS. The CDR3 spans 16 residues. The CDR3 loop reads CARSSGLGTVLGVLIF. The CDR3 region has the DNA TGTGCACGAAGTTCGGGGCTGGGTACTGTGCTTGGAGTACTCATCTTT.

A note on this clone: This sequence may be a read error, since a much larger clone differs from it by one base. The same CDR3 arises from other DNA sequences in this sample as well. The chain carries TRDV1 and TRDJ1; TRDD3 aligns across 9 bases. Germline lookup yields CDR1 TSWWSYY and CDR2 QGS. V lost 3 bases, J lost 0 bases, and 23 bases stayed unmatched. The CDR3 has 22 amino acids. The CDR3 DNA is TGTGCTCTTGGGGACCGACTCCTTCCTGTTAACTGGGGGACCTTATACACCGATAAACTCATCTTT. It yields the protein CALGDRLLPVNWGTLYTDKLIF.

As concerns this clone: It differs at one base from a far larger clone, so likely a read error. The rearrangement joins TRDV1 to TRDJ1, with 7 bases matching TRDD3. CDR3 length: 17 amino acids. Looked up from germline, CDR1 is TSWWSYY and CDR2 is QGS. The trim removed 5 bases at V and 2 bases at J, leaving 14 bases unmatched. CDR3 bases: TGTGCTCTTGGGACTGATGAGTTTGTGGATACGACCGATAAACTCATCTTT. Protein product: CALGTDEFVDTTDKLIF.

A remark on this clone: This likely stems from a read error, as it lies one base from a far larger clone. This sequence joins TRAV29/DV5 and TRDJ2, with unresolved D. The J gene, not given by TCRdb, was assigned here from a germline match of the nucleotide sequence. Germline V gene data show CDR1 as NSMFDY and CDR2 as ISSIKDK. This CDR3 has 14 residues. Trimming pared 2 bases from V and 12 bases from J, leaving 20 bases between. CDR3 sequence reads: CAASKRSPAAKLFF. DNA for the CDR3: TGTGCAGCAAGTAAAAGATCCCCCGCGGCAAAACTCTTCTTT.

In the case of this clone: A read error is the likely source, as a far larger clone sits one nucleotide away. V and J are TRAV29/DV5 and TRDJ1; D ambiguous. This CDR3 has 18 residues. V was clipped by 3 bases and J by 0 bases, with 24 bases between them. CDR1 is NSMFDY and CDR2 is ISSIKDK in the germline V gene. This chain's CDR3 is CAAISSQASRIYTDKLIF. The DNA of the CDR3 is TGTGCAGCAATCTCCTCACAAGCTAGCCGAATATACACCGATAAACTCATCTTT.